A single sample is the source of the 3 T cell receptor beta chains below, sequenced in a study of T-cell reconstitution after alpha-beta-depleted transplantation in children. A TCRbeta library incorporating unique molecular identifiers was prepared. TCRdb independently ran MiXCR on the PCR reads; one entry per CDR3 protein. There are around 580,000 distinct CDR3 sequences in the sample; 25% to 30% occur only once, and about 35% lies in the top ten. This sample comprised PBMCs, obtained before TCRalphabeta/CD19-depleted stem cell transplant. Receptors originate from a boy younger than two with Wiskott-Aldrich syndrome, due to receive a stem cell transplant.

This sequence joins TRBV12-3 or TRBV12-4 and TRBJ2-7; D may be TRBD1 (5 bases). Trimming pared 0 bases from V and 3 bases from J, leaving 6 bases between. The CDR3 sequence is 13 residues long. CDR3 region: CASSLATVYEQYF. CDR3 bases: TGTGCCAGCAGTTTAGCGACAGTCTACGAGCAGTACTTC.

This clonotype was seen a few times. The chain carries TRBV4-2 and TRBJ2-2; D unclear. CDR1 and CDR2 (germline): LGHNA, YNFKEQ. V lost 1 base and J lost 5, with 8 bases in between. The CDR3 spans 14 residues. The CDR3 DNA reads as TGTGCCAGCAGCCAAGGAGTGGGGACCGGGGAGCTGTTTTTT. Its translation: CASSQGVGTGELFF.

CDR3 bases: TGTGCCAGCAGCTTAGACGGGAGGGCGCTCAATGAGCAGTTCTTC. It translates to CASSLDGRALNEQFF. V gene TRBV7-9 combines with J gene TRBJ2-1; TRBD2 matches 8 bases. Germline V gene sequence: CDR1 SEHNR, CDR2 FQNEAQ (reference sequence). Trimming removed 1 base from V and 6 bases from J; junction bases left unmatched: 5. The CDR3 runs to 15 residues.